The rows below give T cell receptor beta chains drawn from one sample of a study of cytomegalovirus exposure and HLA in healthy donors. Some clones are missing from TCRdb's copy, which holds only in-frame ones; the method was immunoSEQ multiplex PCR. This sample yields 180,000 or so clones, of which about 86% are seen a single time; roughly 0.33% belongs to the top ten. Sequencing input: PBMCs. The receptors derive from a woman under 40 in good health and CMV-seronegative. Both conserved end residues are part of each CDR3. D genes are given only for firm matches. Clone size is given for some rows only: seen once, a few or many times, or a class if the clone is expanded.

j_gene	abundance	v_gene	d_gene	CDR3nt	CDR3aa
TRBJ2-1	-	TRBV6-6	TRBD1	TGTGCCAGCAGTTACTACGGACAGGGTGAACGGTATGAGCAGTTCTTC	CASSYYGQGERYEQFF
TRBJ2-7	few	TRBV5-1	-	TGCGCCAGCAGCTTCTACAGGGAAACCTACGAGCAGTACTTC	CASSFYRETYEQYF
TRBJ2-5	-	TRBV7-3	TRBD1	TGTGCCAGCAGCAAGGGACAGGGGGAGGGGGAGACCCAGTACTTC	CASSKGQGEGETQYF
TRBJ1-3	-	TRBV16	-	TGTGCCAGCAGCCATGACAGAGGCCCGGGAAACACCATATATTTT	CASSHDRGPGNTIYF
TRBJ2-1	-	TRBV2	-	TGTGCCAGCAGCTCTAACAGGGGACTGATCGATGAGCAGTTCTTC	CASSSNRGLIDEQFF
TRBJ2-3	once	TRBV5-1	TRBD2	TGCGCCAGCAGCTTAGCGGGAGGGCCAACAGATACGCAGTATTTT	CASSLAGGPTDTQYF
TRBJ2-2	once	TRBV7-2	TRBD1	TGTGCCAGCAGCAGACAGGGCGCCGGGGAGCTGTTTTTT	CASSRQGAGELFF
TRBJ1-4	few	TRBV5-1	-	TGCGCCAGCAGCTTCATACCCGGGACAAGATACTCCTCAACCGGAAAACTGTTTTTT	CASSFIPGTRYSSTGKLFF
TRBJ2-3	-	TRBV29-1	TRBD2	TGCAGCGTTGAAGCTTCGGGGGGGACGCAGTATTTT	CSVEASGGTQYF
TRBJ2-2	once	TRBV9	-	TGTGCCAGCAGCCCCCAAGTGGGTAGAGGGACCGGGGAGCTGTTTTTT	CASSPQVGRGTGELFF
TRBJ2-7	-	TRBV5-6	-	TGTGCCAGCAGCTACAGGTCTTCCTACGAGCAGTACTTC	CASSYRSSYEQYF
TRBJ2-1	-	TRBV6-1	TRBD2	TGTGCCAGCAGTCCGGGGGGGGCTTACTACAATGAGCAGTTCTTC	CASSPGGAYYNEQFF
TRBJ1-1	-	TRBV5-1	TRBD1	TGCGCCAGCAGCCAGGGACAGCTGAACACTGAAGCTTTCTTT	CASSQGQLNTEAFF
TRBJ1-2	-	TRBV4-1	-	TGCGCCAGCAGCCCTCCGGGACTCCAATCCTATGGCTACACCTTC	CASSPPGLQSYGYTF
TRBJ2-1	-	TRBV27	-	TGTGCCAGCAGTTTTCTAGGGGATGAGCAGTTCTTC	CASSFLGDEQFF
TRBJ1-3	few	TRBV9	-	TGTGCCAGCAGCGTACAGGGAAATGGAAACACCATATATTTT	CASSVQGNGNTIYF
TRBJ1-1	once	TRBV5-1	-	TGCGCCAGCAGCTCCGGGACACTGAACACTGAAGCTTTCTTT	CASSSGTLNTEAFF
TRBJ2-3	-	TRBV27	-	TGTGCCAGCAGTCCCCGGGGGTTGGGCGGCCTCACAGATACGCAGTATTTT	CASSPRGLGGLTDTQYF
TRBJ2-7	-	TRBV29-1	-	TGCAGCGCCAGAACTAGCTACGAGCAGTACTTC	CSARTSYEQYF
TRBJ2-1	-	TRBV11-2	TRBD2	TGTGCCAGCAGCTTAGATAGCGGGGCCTACAATGAGCAGTTCTTC	CASSLDSGAYNEQFF
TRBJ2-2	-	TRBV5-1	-	TGCGCCAGCAGCCCGGGACAAGGTGATCCCGGGGAGCTGTTTTTT	CASSPGQGDPGELFF
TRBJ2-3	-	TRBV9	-	TGTGCCAGCAGCGCGGGGGAGAGCACAGATACGCAGTATTTT	CASSAGESTDTQYF
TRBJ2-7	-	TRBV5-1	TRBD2	TGCGCCAGCAGCTTGGGACTAGCGGGGGCTAGCTCCTACGAGCAGTACTTC	CASSLGLAGASSYEQYF
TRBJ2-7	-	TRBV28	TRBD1	TGTGCCAGTCGGACAGGGTGGGTACGTGAGCAGTACTTC	CASRTGWVREQYF
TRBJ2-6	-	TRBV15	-	TGTGCCACCAGCCCCCGTATCTCTGGGGCCAACGTCCTGACTTTC	CATSPRISGANVLTF
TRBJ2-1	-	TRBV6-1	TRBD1	TGTGCCAGCAGTGAACTTGGGACAGGGGTTGGTGAGCAGTTCTTC	CASSELGTGVGEQFF
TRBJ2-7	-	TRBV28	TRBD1	TGTGCCAGCAGTCGAAGGACAGGGGGCGGGCAGTACTTC	CASSRRTGGGQYF